This TCR beta chain came from a study of CD8 T cells in ankylosing spondylitis. There are many counts of this clonotype. Its specificity is not known. The study's findings and limits: A motif in TCR beta, a set of eight highly homologous variants, appeared characteristic of ankylosing spondylitis blood. The authors reported significant enrichment of disease-linked clones in matched ankylosing spondylitis synovial fluid.

Unmatched junction bases numbered 10, after V lost 3 bases and J lost 0 bases. CDR3 length equals 18 residues. Germline lookup yields CDR1 DFQATT and CDR2 SNEGSKA (reference sequence). Molecular-barcoded quantitative 5'-RACE produced these TCR beta libraries. TCRdb called the 5' RACE reads again in MiXCR, with one record for every CDR3 protein. The repertoire holds tens of thousands of distinct CDR3 sequences, with around 25% as singletons. The sample comprised blood, either unsorted or a sorted T cell fraction (not recorded which). This TCR derives from a male donor with ankylosing spondylitis or in good health (not recorded which). The chain carries TRBV20-1 and TRBJ2-1, with 11 bases matching TRBD2. The DNA for the CDR3 is TGCAGTGCTAGGGGACTAGCGGAGACCAGGAGCTCCTACAATGAGCAGTTCTTC. It translates to CSARGLAETRSSYNEQFF.